This T cell receptor beta chain comes out of a study of T cell responses to AZD1222 COVID-19 vaccine. A remark on this clone: The antigen is not known.

Some clones are missing from TCRdb's copy, which holds only in-frame ones; the method was immunoSEQ multiplex PCR. This sample has under 100,000 clones, with 75% to 90% found just once. Per germline, CDR1 MNHNS and CDR2 SASEGT. Trimming removed 0 bases from V and 6 bases from J, with 15 bases in between. CDR3 length: 15 amino acids. Study observations and caveats: Clonal diversity was possibly underestimated, and the donors were mostly white British, with more females. Nearly half of unique spike-specific TCRs reportedly avoided B.1.351 and B.1.1.7 mutated regions.

The sample in question was peripheral blood, obtained on day 0 of AZD1222 vaccination. The chain employs TRBV6-1 and TRBJ2-7; D gene ambiguous. This sequence was found in an adult in good health. Here the CDR3 DNA reads TGTGCCAGCAGTGAAGCTACCTCCGTCCTGTTCGAGCAGTACTTC. This codes for CASSEATSVLFEQYF.